This T cell receptor beta chain is drawn from a study of blood T cell repertoires in COVID-19. Study-wide background: Collection of acute and convalescent COVID-19 samples took place in the United States, Italy and Spain. From T cells, B-cell-depleted T cells, or PBMCs came the material, which was cDNA or gDNA.

The V gene lost 6 bases and the J gene lost 0 bases, with 13 bases spanning the gap. This CDR3 has 15 amino acids. The germline CDR1 and CDR2 sequences are SGHRS and YFSETQ. The assay was immunoSEQ multiplex PCR, and TCRdb's table has in-frame clones only and misses some. The sample shows around 140,000 clones, 88% of them seen only once. The TCR was taken from a man aged 65 to 85 with acute or convalescent COVID-19. The chain recombines TRBV5-1 with TRBJ2-1; D might be TRBD1 (6 bases). Input material: peripheral blood. DNA of the CDR3: TGCGCCAGCAATGCCGGGACACTCTCCTACAATGAGCAGTTCTTC. Protein: CASNAGTLSYNEQFF.